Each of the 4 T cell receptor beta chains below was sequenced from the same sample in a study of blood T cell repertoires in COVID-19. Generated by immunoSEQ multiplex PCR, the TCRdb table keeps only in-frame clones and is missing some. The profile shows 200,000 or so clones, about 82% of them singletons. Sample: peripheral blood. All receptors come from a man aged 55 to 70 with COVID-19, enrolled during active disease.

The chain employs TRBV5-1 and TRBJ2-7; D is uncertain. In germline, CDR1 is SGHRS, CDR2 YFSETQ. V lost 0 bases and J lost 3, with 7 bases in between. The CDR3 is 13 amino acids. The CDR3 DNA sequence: TGCGCCAGCAGCTTGGGGCCGCTCTACGAGCAGTACTTC. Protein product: CASSLGPLYEQYF.

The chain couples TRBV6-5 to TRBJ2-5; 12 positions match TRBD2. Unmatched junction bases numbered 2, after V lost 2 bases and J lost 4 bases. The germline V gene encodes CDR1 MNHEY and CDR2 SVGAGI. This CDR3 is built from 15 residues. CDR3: CASSYGTSGLETQYF. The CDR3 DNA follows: TGTGCCAGCAGTTACGGGACTAGCGGGTTAGAGACCCAGTACTTC.

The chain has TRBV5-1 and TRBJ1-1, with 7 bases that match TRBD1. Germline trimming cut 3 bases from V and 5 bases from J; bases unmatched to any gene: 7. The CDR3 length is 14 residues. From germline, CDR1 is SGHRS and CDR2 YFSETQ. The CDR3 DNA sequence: TGCGCCAGCAGCTGGGGCCGCAGGGGGACTGAAGCTTTCTTT. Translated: CASSWGRRGTEAFF.

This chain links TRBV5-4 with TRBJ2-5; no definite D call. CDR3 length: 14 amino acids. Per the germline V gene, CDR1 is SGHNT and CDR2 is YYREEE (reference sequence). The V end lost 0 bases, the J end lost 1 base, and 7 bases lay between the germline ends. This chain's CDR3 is CASSLGSVQETQYF. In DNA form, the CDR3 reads TGTGCCAGCAGCTTGGGGAGTGTCCAAGAGACCCAGTACTTC.